This T cell receptor beta chain was observed in a study of T cell responses to AZD1222 COVID-19 vaccine. Whole-study findings and limits: Dominant CD4 TCR responses targeted spike regions 160-218 and 743-854.

This CDR3 spans 13 amino acids. Germline V CDR1 and CDR2: SQVTM, ANQGSEA. The trim removed 6 bases at V and 5 bases at J, leaving 8 bases unmatched. This clone is a singleton in its sample. What it binds is not known. Second-dose recipients at about 4 or about 12 weeks were treated as one pooled group. The assay was immunoSEQ multiplex PCR, and TCRdb's table has in-frame clones only and misses some. The table records roughly 110,000 clones, around 93% of them present only once. This clonotype was sampled from an adult who received the AZD1222 COVID-19 vaccine. Sequencing was performed on peripheral blood, taken 28 days after the second AZD1222 dose. The rearrangement links TRBV29-1 to TRBJ2-5, with TRBD2 identical over 8 bases. CDR3 in DNA: TGCAGCGTGGCAATCGGACTAGCCGAGACCCAGTACTTC. This gives the protein CSVAIGLAETQYF.